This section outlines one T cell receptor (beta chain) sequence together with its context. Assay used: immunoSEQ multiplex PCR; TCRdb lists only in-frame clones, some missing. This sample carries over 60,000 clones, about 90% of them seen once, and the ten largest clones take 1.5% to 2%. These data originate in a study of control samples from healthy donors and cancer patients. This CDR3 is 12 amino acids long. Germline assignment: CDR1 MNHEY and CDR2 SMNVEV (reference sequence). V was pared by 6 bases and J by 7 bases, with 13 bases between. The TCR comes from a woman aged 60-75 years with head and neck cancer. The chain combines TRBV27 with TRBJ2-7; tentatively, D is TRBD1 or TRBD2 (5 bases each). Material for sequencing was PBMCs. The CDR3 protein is CASSSVGGEQYF. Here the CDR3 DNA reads TGTGCCAGCAGCTCCGTTGGGGGTGAGCAGTACTTC.